This T cell receptor (beta chain) was recorded in a study of T cells after yellow fever vaccination. Study outcomes and limitations: Contaminating bulk clonotypes could be abundant in FACS-sorted repertoires.

This clonotype has a handful of counts. Its antigen remains unknown. 5'RACE template switching added a universal primer site and UMIs to TCR cDNA. TCRdb used MiXCR to reprocess the 5' RACE reads, holding one entry per CDR3 protein. Of 150,000 to 200,000 distinct CDR3 sequences in the sample, approximately 6.2% were seen once. Trimming left V 0 bases short and J 10 bases short, with 10 bases between. The CDR3 covers 14 residues. Germline CDR1 reads SGHDN; CDR2 reads FVKESK. This chain joins TRBV14 and TRBJ1-6; tentatively, D is TRBD1 (5 bases). This specimen consisted of CD4+ T cells sorted from PBMCs, obtained on the day of the first yellow fever vaccination. The receptor was derived from a man aged 18 to 29 who received the YFV17D yellow fever vaccine. The CDR3 loop reads CASSQEGVRSPLHF. As DNA, the CDR3 is TGTGCCAGCAGCCAAGAAGGGGTGAGGTCACCCCTCCACTTT.